Ten or more counts support the clone carrying this T cell receptor beta chain. Its antigen is not identified. HTBI primers from iRepertoire and Arm-PCR of CDR3 regions yielded the TCR beta libraries. TCRdb re-analysed the multiplex PCR reads in MiXCR, keeping a single row per CDR3 protein. The data contain 310,000 or so distinct CDR3 sequences, about 20% of them singletons. The data are from a study of regulatory T cells in long-lasting Graves disease. The study's findings and limits: Lower TCR diversity characterized persistent Graves' patients relative to newly diagnosed patients.

In germline, CDR1 is MNHNS, CDR2 SASEGT. The CDR3 consists of 15 residues. The V and J ends lost 7 bases and 5 bases, in that order; junction bases with no gene match: 10. Time point described: persistent/refractory GD, antithyroid drugs over 5 years with positive TRAb. Isolated PBMC RNA provided the starting material for the TCR library. All patients originated from an endocrinology department located in Xi'an, China. The chain uses TRBV6-1 and TRBJ2-2; the match to TRBD1 covers 7 bases. This specimen was peripheral blood mononuclear cells (PBMCs), taken when the disease was refractory, from a patient treated with antithyroid drugs. The source is a female donor with Graves disease. CDR3: CASTPQGVPTGELFF. The CDR3 bases are TGTGCCAGCACTCCCCAGGGGGTCCCGACCGGGGAGCTGTTTTTT.